This T cell receptor beta chain was profiled in a study of blood T cells in healthy people across ages. CDR1 is SGHRS, CDR2 YFSETQ, per germline. Deletions cut 0 bases from V and 3 bases from J, with 12 bases between. This CDR3 region has 15 residues. A note on this clonotype: Its antigen remains unknown.

Findings of the study overall: Both naive CD4+ cell counts and diversity were greater in long-lived donors than in aged donors.

Alongside a J-beta primer mix, a sample-barcoded 5' primer served in a second PCR lasting about 7 to 11 cycles. Via MiXCR, TCRdb re-called the 5' RACE reads, giving one row per CDR3 protein. The table lists about 1.4 million distinct CDR3 sequences, 55% to 75% of them singletons, with about 6.3% in the top ten. The origin of this receptor is a man aged 18-30 years in good health. Material for sequencing was blood. The chain combines TRBV5-1 with TRBJ1-2; TRBD1 is a possible D gene (5 bases). DNA of the CDR3: TGCGCCAGCAGCTTGGCCGGAGGGACCCACTATGGCTACACCTTC. Protein product: CASSLAGGTHYGYTF.